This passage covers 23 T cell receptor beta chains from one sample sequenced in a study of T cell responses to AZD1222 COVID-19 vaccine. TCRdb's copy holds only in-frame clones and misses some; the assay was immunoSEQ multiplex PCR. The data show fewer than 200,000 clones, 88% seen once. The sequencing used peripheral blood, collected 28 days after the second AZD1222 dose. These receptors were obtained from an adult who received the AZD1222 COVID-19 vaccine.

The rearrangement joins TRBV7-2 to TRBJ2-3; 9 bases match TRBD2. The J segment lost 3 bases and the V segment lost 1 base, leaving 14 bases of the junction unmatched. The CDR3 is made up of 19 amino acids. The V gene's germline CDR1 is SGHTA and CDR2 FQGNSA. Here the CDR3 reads CASSLVSLRLAGKTDTQYF. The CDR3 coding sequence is TGTGCCAGCAGCTTAGTTTCATTGCGGCTAGCGGGAAAGACAGATACGCAGTATTTT.

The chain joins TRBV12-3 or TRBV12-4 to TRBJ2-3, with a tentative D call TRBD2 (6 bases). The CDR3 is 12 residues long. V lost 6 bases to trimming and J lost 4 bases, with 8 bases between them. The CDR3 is CASRGEADTQYF. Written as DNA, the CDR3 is TGTGCCAGCAGAGGGGAGGCAGATACGCAGTATTTT.

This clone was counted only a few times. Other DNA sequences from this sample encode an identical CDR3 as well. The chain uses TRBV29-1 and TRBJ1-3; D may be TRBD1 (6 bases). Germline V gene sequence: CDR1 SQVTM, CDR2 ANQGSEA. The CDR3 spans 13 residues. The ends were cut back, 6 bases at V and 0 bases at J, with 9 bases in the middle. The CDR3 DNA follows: TGCAGCGTCGGACAGAGCTCTGGAAACACCATATATTTT. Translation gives CSVGQSSGNTIYF.

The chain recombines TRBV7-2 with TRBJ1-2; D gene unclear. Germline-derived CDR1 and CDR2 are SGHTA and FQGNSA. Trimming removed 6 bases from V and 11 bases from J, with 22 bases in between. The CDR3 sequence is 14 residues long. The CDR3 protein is CASRPIVGPTGYTF. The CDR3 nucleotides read TGTGCCAGCAGACCTATCGTAGGACCGACCGGGTACACCTTC.

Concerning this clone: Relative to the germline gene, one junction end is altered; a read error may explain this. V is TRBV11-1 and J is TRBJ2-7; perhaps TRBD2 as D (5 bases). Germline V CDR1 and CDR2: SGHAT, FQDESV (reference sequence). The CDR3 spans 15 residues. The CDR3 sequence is CASSLAGTEPYEQYF. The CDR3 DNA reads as TGTGCCAGCAGCCTAGCTGGCACGGAGCCCTACGAGCAGTACTTC.

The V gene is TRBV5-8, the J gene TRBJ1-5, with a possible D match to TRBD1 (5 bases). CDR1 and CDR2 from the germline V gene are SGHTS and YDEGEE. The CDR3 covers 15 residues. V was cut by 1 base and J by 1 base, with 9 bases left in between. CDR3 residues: CASSLSGDSNQPQHF. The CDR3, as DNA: TGTGCCAGCAGCTTGTCCGGGGACAGCAATCAGCCCCAGCATTTT. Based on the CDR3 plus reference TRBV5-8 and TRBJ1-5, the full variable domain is EAGVTQSPTHLIKTRGQQATLRCSPISGHTSVYWYQQALGLGLQFLLWYDEGEERNRGNFPPRFSGRQFPNYSSELNVNALELEDSALYLCASSLSGDSNQPQHFGDGTRLSIL.

CDR3 DNA: TGTGCCAGCAGTGCCAACCGGGACAGAGAAGTTAATTCACCCCTCCACTTT. Residues: CASSANRDREVNSPLHF. The genes are TRBV6-1 and TRBJ1-6; 7 bases are shared with TRBD1. The ends lost 4 bases at V and 6 bases at J; junction bases unmatched: 12. The CDR3 runs 17 residues. The germline V gene encodes CDR1 MNHNS and CDR2 SASEGT.

DNA for the CDR3: TGCGCCAGCAGCTACCGGGACGGTCGTCAAGAGACCCAGTACTTC. This sequence encodes CASSYRDGRQETQYF. V and J are TRBV5-1 and TRBJ2-5, with D perhaps TRBD1 or TRBD2 (5 bases each). Germline V gene lookup returns CDR1 SGHRS and CDR2 YFSETQ. V lost 3 bases and J 2 bases, leaving 14 bases between the germline ends. The CDR3 is 15 amino acids.

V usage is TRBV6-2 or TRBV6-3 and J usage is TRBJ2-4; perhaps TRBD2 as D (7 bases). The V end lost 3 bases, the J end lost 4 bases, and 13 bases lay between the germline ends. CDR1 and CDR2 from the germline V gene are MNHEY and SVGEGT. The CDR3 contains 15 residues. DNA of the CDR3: TGTGCCAGCAGTTATGGGGGGGGCAGTAAAAACATTCAGTACTTC. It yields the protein CASSYGGGSKNIQYF.

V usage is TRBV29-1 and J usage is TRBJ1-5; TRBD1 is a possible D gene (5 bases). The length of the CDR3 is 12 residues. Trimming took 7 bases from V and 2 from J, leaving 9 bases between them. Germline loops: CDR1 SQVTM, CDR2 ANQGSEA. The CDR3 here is CSAAQGNQPQHF. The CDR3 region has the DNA TGCAGCGCAGCACAGGGCAATCAGCCCCAGCATTTT. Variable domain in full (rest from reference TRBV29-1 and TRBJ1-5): SAVISQKPSRDICQRGTSLTIQCQVDSQVTMMFWYRQQPGQSLTLIATANQGSEATYESGFVIDKFPISRPNLTFSTLTVSNMSPEDSSIYLCSAAQGNQPQHFGDGTRLSIL.

CDR3 sequence reads: CSVAVNTEAFF. In nucleotides, the CDR3 is TGCAGCGTTGCGGTGAACACTGAAGCTTTCTTT. The rearrangement joins TRBV29-1 to TRBJ1-1; D is unclear. This CDR3 comprises 11 residues. Trimming left V 4 bases short and J 0 bases short, with 3 bases between. In germline, CDR1 is SQVTM, CDR2 ANQGSEA.

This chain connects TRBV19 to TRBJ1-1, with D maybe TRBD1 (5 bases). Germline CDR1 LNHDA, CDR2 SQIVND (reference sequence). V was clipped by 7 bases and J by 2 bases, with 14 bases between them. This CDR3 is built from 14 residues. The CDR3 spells CASTIGGGNTEAFF. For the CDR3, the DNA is TGTGCCAGTACCATAGGTGGGGGAAACACTGAAGCTTTCTTT.

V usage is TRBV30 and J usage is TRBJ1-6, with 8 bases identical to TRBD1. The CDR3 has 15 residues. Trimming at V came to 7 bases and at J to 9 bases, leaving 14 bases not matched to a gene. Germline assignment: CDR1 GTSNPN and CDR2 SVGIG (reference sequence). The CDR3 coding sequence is TGTGCCTCCACGACAGGGGCCCTTGGGATTTCACCCCTCCACTTT. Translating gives CASTTGALGISPLHF.

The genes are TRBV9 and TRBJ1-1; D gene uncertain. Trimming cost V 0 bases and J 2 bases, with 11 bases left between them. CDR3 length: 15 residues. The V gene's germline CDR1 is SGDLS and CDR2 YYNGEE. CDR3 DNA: TGTGCCAGCAGCGTAGGGGGAGTGGGCAACACTGAAGCTTTCTTT. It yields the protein CASSVGGVGNTEAFF.

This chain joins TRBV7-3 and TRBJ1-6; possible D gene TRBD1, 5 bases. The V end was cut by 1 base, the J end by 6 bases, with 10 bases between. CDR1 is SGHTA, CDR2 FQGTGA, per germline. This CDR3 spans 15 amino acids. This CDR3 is CASSLKGDGNSPLHF. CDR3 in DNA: TGTGCCAGCAGCTTAAAAGGGGATGGTAATTCACCCCTCCACTTT.

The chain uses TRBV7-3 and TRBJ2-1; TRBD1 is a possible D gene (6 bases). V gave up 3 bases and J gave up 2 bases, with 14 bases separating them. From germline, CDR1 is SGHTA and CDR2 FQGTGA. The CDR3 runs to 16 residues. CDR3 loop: CASSFLVGAAYNEQFF. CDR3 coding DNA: TGTGCCAGCAGCTTTCTCGTGGGGGCTGCCTACAATGAGCAGTTCTTC. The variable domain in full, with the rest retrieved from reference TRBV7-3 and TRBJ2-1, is GAGVSQTPSNKVTEKGKYVELRCDPISGHTALYWYRQSLGQGPEFLIYFQGTGAADDSGLPNDRFFAVRPEGSVSTLKIQRTERGDSAVYLCASSFLVGAAYNEQFFGPGTRLTVL.

CDR3 DNA: TGTGCCAGCAGCCTCGGGGCGTACGGCACTGAAGCTTTCTTT. This encodes CASSLGAYGTEAFF. The genes are TRBV7-9 and TRBJ1-1; D is perhaps TRBD1 (5 bases). The germline gives CDR1 SEHNR, CDR2 FQNEAQ (reference sequence). The CDR3 totals 14 residues. Deletions cut 5 bases from V and 4 bases from J, with 14 bases between.

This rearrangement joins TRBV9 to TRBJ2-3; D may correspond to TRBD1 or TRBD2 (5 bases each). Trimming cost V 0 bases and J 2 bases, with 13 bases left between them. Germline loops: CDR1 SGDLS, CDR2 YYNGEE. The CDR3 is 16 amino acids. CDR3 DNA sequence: TGTGCCAGCAGCGTAGCTGGCCCGGGGACCACAGATACGCAGTATTTT. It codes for CASSVAGPGTTDTQYF. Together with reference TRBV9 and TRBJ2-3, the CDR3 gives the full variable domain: DSGVTQTPKHLITATGQRVTLRCSPRSGDLSVYWYQQSLDQGLQFLIQYYNGEERAKGNILERFSAQQFPDLHSELNLSSLELGDSALYFCASSVAGPGTTDTQYFGPGTRLTVL.

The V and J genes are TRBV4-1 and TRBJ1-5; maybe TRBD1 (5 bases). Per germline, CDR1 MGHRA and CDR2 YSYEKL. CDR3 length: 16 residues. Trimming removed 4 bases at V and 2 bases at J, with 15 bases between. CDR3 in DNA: TGCGCCAGCAGCCGCTCGGGGGGGGAAGGCAATCAGCCCCAGCATTTT. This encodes CASSRSGGEGNQPQHF.

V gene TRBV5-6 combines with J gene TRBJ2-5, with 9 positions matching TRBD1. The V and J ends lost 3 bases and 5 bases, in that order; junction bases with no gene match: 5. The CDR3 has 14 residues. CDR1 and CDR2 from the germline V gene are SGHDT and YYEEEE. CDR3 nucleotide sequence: TGTGCCAGCAGCTCAGGGACAGGGCTGGAGACCCAGTACTTC. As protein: CASSSGTGLETQYF.

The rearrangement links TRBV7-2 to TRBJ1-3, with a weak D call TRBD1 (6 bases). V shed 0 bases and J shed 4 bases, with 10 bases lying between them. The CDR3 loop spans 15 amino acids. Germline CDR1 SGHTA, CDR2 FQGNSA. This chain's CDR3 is CASSLAWGAGNTIYF. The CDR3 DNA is TGTGCCAGCAGCTTAGCATGGGGGGCGGGAAACACCATATATTTT.

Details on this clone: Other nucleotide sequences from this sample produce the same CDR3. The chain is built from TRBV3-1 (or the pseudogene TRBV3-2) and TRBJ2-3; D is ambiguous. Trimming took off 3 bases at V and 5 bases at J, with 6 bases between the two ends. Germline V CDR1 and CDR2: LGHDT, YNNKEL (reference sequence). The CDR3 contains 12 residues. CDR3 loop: CASSHLGDTQYF. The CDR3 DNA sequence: TGTGCCAGCAGCCATCTCGGAGATACGCAGTATTTT.

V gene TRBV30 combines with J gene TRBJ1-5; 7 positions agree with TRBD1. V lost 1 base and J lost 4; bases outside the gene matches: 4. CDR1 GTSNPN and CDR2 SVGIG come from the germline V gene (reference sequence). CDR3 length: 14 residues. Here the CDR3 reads CAWSGDSPNQPQHF. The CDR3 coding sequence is TGTGCCTGGAGTGGGGACAGCCCTAATCAGCCCCAGCATTTT.